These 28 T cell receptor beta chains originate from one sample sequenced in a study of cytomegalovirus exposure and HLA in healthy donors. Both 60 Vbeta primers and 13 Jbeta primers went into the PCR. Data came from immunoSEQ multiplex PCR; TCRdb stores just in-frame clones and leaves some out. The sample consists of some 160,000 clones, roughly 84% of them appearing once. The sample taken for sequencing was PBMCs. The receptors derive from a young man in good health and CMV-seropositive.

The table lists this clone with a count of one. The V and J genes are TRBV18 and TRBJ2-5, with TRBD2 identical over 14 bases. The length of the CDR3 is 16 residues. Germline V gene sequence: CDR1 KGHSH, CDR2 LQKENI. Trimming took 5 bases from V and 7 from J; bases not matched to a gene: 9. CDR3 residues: CASSGLAGGAGATQYF. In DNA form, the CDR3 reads TGTGCCAGCTCAGGACTAGCGGGAGGCGCAGGGGCGACCCAGTACTTC.

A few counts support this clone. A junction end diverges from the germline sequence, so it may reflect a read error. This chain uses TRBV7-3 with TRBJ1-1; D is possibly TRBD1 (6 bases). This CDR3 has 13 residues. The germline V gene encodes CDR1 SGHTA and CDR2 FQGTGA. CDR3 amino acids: CASSATGSADAFF. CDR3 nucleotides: TGTGCCAGCAGCGCAACAGGGTCAGCTGATGCTTTCTTT.

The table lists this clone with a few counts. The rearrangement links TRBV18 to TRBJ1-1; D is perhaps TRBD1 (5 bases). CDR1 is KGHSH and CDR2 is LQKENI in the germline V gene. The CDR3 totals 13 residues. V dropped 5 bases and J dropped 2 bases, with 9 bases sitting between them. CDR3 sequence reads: CASSDRVNTEAFF. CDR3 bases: TGTGCCAGCTCAGACAGAGTCAACACTGAAGCTTTCTTT.

The CDR3 sequence is CASSQAESGANVLTF. CDR3 nucleotide sequence: TGTGCCAGCAGTCAGGCTGAGAGTGGGGCCAACGTCCTGACTTTC. This rearrangement joins TRBV27 to TRBJ2-6; D ambiguous. Trimming shortened V by 5 bases and J by 3 bases, and 11 bases separated the two germline ends. Germline V lookup: CDR1 MNHEY, CDR2 SMNVEV (reference sequence). This CDR3 is 15 amino acids long.

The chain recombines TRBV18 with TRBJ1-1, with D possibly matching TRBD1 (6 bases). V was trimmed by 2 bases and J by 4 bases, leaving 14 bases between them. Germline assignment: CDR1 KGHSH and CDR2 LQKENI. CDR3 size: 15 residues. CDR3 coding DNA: TGTGCCAGCTCACCAAGGGCCCAGGGGACCACTGAAGCTTTCTTT. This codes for CASSPRAQGTTEAFF.

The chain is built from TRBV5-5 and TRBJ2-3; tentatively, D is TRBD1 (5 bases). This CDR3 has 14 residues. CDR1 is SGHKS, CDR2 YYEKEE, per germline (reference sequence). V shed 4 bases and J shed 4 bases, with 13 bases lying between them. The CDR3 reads CASSHPARADTQYF. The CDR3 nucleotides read TGTGCCAGCAGCCATCCGGCCAGGGCAGATACGCAGTATTTT.

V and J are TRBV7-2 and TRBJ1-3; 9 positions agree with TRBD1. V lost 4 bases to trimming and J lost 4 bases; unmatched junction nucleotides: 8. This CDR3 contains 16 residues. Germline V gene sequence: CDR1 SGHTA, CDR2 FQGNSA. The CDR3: CASSSRTGVGGNTIYF. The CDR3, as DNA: TGTGCCAGCAGCTCCAGGACAGGGGTGGGAGGAAACACCATATATTTT.

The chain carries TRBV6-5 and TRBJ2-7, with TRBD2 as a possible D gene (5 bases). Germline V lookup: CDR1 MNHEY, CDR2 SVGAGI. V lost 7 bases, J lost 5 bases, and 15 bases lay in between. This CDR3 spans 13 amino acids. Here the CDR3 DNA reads TGTGCCAGCACCAACGGGGTAACCCACGAGCAGTACTTC. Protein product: CASTNGVTHEQYF.

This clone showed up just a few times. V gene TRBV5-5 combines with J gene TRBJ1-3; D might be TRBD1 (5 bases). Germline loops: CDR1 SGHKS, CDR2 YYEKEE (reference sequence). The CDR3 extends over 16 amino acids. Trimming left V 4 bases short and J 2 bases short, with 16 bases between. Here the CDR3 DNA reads TGTGCCAGCAGCCGTCCGGGACGGGAGACTGGAAACACCATATATTTT. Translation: CASSRPGRETGNTIYF.

In DNA form, the CDR3 reads TGCGCCAGCAGCCTAACAGAGACGAACACCGGGGAGCTGTTTTTT. Its translation is CASSLTETNTGELFF. V and J are TRBV5-1 and TRBJ2-2; unclear D gene. V lost 4 bases, J lost 0 bases, and 10 bases lay in between. The CDR3 has 15 amino acids. CDR1 and CDR2 from the germline V gene are SGHRS and YFSETQ.

CDR3 sequence (DNA): TGTGCCAGTAGCTCGGGGCCCGGGGGACAGCCCCAGCATTTT. Its translation: CASSSGPGGQPQHF. The rearrangement joins TRBV19 to TRBJ1-5; a possible D gene is TRBD1 (5 bases). Per germline, CDR1 LNHDA and CDR2 SQIVND (reference sequence). The CDR3 runs 14 residues. Trimming took off 6 bases at V and 7 bases at J, with 16 bases between the two ends.

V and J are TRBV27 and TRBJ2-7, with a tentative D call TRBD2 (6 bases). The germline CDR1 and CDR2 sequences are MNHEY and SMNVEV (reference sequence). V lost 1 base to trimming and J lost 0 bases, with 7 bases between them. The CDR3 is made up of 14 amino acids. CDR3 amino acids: CASSLYGSSYEQYF. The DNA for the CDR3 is TGTGCCAGCAGTTTATACGGGAGCTCCTACGAGCAGTACTTC.

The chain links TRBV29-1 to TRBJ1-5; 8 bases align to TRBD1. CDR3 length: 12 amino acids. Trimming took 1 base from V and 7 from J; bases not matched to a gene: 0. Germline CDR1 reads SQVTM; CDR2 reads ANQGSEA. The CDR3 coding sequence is TGCAGCGTTGAAGGACAGGGGCAGCCCCAGCATTTT. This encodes CSVEGQGQPQHF.

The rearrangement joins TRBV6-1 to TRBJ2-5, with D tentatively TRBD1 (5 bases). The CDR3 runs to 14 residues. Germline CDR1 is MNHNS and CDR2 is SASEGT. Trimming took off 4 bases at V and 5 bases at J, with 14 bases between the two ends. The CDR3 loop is CASSVEPSGETQYF. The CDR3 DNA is TGTGCCAGCAGTGTAGAACCATCAGGGGAGACCCAGTACTTC.

The CDR3 DNA reads as TGTGCCAGCTCACCAGGCGCGGGAGCTAGAGAGCAGTACGTC. Protein: CASSPGAGAREQYV. V is TRBV18 and J is TRBJ2-7; 7 nucleotides match TRBD2. Germline loops: CDR1 KGHSH, CDR2 LQKENI. This CDR3 is built from 14 residues. J lost 7 bases, V lost 2 bases, and 8 bases had no gene match.

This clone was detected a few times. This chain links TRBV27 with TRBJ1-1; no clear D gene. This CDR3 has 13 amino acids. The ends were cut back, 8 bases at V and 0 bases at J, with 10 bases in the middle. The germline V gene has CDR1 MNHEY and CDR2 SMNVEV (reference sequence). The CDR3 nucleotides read TGTGCCAGCCATCCCGGGGTGAACACTGAAGCTTTCTTT. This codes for CASHPGVNTEAFF.

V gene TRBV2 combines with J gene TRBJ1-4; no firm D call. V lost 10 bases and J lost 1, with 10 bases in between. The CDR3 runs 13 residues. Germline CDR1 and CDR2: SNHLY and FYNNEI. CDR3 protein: CATGMRTNEKLFF. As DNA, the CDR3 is TGTGCCACCGGTATGAGAACTAATGAAAAACTGTTTTTT.

The CDR3 DNA follows: TGCGCCAGCAGCGGGAGCGGGAGCTCCTACAATGAGCAGTTCTTC. Its protein is CASSGSGSSYNEQFF. The gene calls are TRBV5-1 and TRBJ2-1, with 8 bases aligning to TRBD2. The CDR3 is 15 amino acids. Germline CDR1 is SGHRS and CDR2 is YFSETQ. The V gene end was trimmed by 4 bases and the J gene end by 0 bases; junction bases not matched to a gene: 3.

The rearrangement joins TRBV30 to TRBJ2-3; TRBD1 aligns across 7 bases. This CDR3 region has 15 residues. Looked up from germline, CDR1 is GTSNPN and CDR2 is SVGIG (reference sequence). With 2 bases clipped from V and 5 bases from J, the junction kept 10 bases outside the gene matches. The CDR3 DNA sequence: TGTGCCTGGAGTTCCCGGACAGGTTGGATAGATACGCAGTATTTT. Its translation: CAWSSRTGWIDTQYF. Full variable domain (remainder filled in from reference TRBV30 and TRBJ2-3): SQTIHQWPATLVQPVGSPLSLECTVEGTSNPNLYWYRQAAGRGLQLLFYSVGIGQISSEVPQNLSASRPQDRQFILSSKKLLLSDSGFYLCAWSSRTGWIDTQYFGPGTRLTVL.

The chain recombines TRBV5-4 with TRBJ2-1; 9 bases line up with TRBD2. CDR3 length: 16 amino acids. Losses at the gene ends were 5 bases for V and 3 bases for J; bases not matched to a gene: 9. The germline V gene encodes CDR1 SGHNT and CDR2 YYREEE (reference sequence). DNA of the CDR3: TGTGCCAGCAGTCCCATAGGCGGGGGGGGCTACAATGAGCAGTTCTTC. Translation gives CASSPIGGGGYNEQFF.

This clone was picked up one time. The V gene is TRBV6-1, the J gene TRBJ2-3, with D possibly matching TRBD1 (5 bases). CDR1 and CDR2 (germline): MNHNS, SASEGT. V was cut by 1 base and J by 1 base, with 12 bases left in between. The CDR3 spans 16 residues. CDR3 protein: CASSEVDSLGTDTQYF. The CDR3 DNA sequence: TGTGCCAGCAGTGAAGTCGACAGCCTTGGCACAGATACGCAGTATTTT.

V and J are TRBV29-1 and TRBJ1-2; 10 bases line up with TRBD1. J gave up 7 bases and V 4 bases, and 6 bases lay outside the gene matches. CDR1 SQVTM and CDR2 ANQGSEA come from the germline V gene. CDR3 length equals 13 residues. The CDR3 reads CSVAGQGIFGYTF. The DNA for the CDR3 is TGCAGCGTTGCGGGACAGGGGATTTTTGGCTACACCTTC.

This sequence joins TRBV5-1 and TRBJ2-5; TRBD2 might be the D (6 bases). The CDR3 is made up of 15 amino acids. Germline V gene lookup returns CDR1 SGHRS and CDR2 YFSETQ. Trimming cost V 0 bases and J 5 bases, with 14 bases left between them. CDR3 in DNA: TGCGCCAGCAGCTTGGCCGGGAGCCCCCAGGAGACCCAGTACTTC. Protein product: CASSLAGSPQETQYF.

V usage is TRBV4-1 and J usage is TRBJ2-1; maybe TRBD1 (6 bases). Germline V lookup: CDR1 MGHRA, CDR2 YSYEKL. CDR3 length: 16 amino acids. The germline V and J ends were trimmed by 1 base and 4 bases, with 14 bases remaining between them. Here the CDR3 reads CASSQASGTLYNEQFF. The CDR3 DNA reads TGCGCCAGCAGCCAAGCTTCCGGGACACTTTACAATGAGCAGTTCTTC.

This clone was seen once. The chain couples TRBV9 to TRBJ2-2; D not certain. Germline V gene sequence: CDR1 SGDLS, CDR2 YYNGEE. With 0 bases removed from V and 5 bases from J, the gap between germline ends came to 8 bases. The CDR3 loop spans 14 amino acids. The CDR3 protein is CASSVDARTGELFF. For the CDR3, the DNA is TGTGCCAGCAGCGTAGACGCCAGAACCGGGGAGCTGTTTTTT. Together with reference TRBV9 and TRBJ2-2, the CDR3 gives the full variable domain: DSGVTQTPKHLITATGQRVTLRCSPRSGDLSVYWYQQSLDQGLQFLIQYYNGEERAKGNILERFSAQQFPDLHSELNLSSLELGDSALYFCASSVDARTGELFFGEGSRLTVL.

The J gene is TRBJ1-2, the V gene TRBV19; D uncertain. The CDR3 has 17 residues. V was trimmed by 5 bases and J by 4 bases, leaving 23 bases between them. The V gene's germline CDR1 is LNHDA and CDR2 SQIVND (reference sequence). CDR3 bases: TGTGCCAGTAGTCCAACTCCGGCGGGTCCTCCCAGCTATGGCTACACCTTC. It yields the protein CASSPTPAGPPSYGYTF.

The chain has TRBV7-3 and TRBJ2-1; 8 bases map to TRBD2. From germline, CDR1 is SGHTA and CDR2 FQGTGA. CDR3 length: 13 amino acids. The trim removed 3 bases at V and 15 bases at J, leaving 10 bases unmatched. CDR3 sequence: CASSFQAGAIGFF. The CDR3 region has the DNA TGTGCCAGCAGCTTTCAAGCGGGAGCGATTGGGTTCTTC.

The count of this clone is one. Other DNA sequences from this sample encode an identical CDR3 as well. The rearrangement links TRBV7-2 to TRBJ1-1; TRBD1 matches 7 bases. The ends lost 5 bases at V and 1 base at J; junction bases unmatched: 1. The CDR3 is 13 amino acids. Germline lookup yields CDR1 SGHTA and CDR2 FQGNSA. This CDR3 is CASSRTGNTEAFF. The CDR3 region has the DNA TGTGCCAGCAGCCGGACAGGGAACACTGAAGCTTTCTTT.